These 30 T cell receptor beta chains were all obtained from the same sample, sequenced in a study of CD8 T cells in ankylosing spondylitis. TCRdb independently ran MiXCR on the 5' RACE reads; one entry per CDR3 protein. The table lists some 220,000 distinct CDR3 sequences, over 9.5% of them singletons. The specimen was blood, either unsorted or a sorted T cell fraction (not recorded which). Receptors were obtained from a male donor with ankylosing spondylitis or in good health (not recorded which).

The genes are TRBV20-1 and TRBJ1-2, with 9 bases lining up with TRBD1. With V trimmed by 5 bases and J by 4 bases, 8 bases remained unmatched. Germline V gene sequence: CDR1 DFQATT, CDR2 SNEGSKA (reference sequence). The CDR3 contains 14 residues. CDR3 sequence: CSAGKDRGSYGYTF. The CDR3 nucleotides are TGCAGTGCTGGAAAGGACAGGGGAAGCTATGGCTACACCTTC.

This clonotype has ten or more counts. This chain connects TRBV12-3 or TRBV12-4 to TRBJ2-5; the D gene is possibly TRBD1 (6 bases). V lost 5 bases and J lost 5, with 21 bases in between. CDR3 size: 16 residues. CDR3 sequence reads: CASSRASGRGAETQYF. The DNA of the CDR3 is TGTGCCAGCAGTCGAGCGTCAGGCAGGGGAGCGGAGACCCAGTACTTC.

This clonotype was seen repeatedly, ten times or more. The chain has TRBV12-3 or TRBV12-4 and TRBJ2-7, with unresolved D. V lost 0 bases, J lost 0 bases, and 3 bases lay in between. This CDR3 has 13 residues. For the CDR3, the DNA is TGTGCCAGCAGTTTAGCTGCCTCCTACGAGCAGTACTTC. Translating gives CASSLAASYEQYF.

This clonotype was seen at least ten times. The DNA for the CDR3 is TGTGCCACCAGCAGGTTGCAGGATTTAAACACCGGGGAGCTGTTTTTT. Protein: CATSRLQDLNTGELFF. V is TRBV15 and J is TRBJ2-2, with D unresolved. The germline V gene encodes CDR1 LNHNV and CDR2 YYDKDF (reference sequence). The CDR3 contains 16 residues. Trimming took off 3 bases at V and 2 bases at J, with 13 bases between the two ends.

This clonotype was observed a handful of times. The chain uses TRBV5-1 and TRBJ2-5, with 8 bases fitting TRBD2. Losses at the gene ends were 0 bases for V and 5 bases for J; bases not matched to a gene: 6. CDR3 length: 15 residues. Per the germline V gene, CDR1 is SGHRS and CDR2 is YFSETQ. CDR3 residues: CASSLEVGGAETQYF. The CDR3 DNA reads TGCGCCAGCAGCTTGGAAGTCGGGGGGGCGGAGACCCAGTACTTC. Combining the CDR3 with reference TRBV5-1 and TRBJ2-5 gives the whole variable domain KAGVTQTPRYLIKTRGQQVTLSCSPISGHRSVSWYQQTPGQGLQFLFEYFSETQRNKGNFPGRFSGRQFSNSRSEMNVSTLELGDSALYLCASSLEVGGAETQYFGPGTRLLVL.

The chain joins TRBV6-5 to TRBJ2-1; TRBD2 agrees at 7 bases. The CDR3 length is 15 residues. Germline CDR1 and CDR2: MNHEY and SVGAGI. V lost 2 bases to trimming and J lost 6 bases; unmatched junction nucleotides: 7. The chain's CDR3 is CASSYGLADANEQFF. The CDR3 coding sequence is TGTGCCAGCAGTTACGGGCTAGCGGACGCCAATGAGCAGTTCTTC.

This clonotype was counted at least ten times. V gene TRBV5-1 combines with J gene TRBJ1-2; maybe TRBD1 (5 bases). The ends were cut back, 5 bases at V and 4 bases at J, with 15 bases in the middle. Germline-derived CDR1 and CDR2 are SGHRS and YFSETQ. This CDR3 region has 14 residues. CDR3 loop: CASRRVGQGYGYTF. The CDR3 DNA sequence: TGCGCCAGCAGGAGAGTAGGGCAGGGCTATGGCTACACCTTC.

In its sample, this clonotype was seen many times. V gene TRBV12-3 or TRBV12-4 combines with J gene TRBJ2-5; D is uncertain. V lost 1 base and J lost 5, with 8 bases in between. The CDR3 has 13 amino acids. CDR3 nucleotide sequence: TGTGCCAGCAGTTTAGGGGCCCTGGAGACCCAGTACTTC. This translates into CASSLGALETQYF.

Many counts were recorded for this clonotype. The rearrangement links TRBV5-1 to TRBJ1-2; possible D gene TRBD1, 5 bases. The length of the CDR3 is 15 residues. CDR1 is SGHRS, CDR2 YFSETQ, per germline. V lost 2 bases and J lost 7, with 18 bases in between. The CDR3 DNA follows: TGCGCCAGCAGCTTTTCCCCCGGCAGGGATCTTGGCTACACCTTC. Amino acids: CASSFSPGRDLGYTF. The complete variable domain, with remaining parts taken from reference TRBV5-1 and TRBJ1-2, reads KAGVTQTPRYLIKTRGQQVTLSCSPISGHRSVSWYQQTPGQGLQFLFEYFSETQRNKGNFPGRFSGRQFSNSRSEMNVSTLELGDSALYLCASSFSPGRDLGYTFGSGTRLTVV.

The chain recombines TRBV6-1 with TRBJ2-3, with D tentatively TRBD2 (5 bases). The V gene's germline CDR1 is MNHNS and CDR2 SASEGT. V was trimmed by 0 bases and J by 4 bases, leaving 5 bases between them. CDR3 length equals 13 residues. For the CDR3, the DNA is TGTGCCAGCAGTGAAGCTAGCGCAGATACGCAGTATTTT. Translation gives CASSEASADTQYF.

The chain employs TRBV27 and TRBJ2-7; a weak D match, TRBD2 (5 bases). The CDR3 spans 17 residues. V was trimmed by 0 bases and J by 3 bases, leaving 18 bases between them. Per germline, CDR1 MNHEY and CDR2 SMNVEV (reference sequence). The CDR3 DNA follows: TGTGCCAGCAGTTTATCCGGGGTGAGCGGAGCGATCTACGAGCAGTACTTC. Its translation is CASSLSGVSGAIYEQYF.

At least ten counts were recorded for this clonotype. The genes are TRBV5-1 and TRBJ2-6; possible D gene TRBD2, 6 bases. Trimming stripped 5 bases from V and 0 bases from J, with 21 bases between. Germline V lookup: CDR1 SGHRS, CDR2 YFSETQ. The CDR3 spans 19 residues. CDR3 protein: CASRQFQGGNLSGANVLTF. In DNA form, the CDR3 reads TGCGCCAGCAGACAGTTCCAGGGCGGGAACCTCTCTGGGGCCAACGTCCTGACTTTC.

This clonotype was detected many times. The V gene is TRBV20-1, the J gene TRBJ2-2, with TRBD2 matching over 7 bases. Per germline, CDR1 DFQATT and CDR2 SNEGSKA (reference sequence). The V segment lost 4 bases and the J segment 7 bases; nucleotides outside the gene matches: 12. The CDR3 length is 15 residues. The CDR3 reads CSAIPPGLADGELFF. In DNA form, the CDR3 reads TGCAGTGCTATCCCCCCGGGGCTAGCGGACGGGGAGCTGTTTTTT.

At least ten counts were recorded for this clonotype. CDR3 sequence: CASSLSRDRGREQYF. As DNA, the CDR3 is TGTGCCAGCAGCTTATCTCGGGACAGGGGGCGCGAGCAGTACTTC. This chain joins TRBV11-1 and TRBJ2-7; the match to TRBD1 covers 12 bases. CDR1 and CDR2 from the germline V gene are SGHAT and FQDESV (reference sequence). V shed 2 bases and J 6 bases; nucleotides not matched to a gene: 5. The length of the CDR3 is 15 residues.

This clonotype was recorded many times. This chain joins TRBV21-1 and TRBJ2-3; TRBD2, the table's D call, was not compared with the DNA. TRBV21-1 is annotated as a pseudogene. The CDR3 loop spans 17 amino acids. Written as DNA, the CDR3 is TGTGCCAGCAGCAAACAGGAGCCTCCCGGCGGCACAGATACGCAGTATTTT. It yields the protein CASSKQEPPGGTDTQYF.

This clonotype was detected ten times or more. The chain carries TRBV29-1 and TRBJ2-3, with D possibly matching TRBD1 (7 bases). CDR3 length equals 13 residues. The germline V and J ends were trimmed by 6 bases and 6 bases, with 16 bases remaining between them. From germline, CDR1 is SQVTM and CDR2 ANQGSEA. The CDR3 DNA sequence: TGCAGCGTCCTCCGCGGGACAGCGGATACGCAGTATTTT. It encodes CSVLRGTADTQYF.

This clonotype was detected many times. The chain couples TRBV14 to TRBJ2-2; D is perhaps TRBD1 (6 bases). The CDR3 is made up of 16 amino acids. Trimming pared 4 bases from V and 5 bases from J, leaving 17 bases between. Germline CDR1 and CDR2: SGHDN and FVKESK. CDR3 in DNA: TGTGCCAGCAGCCGCTCAATTTACAGGGAAACCGGGGAGCTGTTTTTT. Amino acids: CASSRSIYRETGELFF.

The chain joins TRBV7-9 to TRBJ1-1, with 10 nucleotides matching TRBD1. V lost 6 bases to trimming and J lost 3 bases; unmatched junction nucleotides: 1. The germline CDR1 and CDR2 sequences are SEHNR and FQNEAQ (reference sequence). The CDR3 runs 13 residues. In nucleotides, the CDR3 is TGTGCCAGCAGGGGGACAGGGGACACTGAAGCTTTCTTT. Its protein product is CASRGTGDTEAFF.

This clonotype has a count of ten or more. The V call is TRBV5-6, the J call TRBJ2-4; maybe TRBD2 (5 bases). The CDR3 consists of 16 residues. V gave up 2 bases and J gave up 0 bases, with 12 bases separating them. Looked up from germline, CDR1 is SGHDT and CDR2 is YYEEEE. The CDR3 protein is CASSFREMLAKNIQYF. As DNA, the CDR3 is TGTGCCAGCAGCTTCCGGGAAATGTTAGCCAAAAACATTCAGTACTTC.

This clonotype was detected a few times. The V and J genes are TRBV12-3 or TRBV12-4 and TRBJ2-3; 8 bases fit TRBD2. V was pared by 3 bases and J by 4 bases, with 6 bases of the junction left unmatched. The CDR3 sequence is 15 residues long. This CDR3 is CASSFPGGYADTQYF. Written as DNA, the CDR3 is TGTGCCAGCAGTTTTCCGGGAGGGTACGCAGATACGCAGTATTTT.

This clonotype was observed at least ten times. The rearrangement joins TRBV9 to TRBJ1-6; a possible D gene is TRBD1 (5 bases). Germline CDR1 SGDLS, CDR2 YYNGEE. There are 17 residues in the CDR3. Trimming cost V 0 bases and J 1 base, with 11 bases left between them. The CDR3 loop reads CASSVALGGSYNSPLHF. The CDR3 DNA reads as TGTGCCAGCAGCGTAGCACTTGGGGGGTCCTATAATTCACCCCTCCACTTT.

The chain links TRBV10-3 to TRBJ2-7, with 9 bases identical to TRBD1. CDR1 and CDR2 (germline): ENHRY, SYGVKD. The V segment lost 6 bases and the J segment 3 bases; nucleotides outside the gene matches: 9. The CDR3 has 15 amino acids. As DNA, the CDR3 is TGTGCCATCAGGGCGCCGGGACAGGGCTTCTACGAGCAGTACTTC. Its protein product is CAIRAPGQGFYEQYF.

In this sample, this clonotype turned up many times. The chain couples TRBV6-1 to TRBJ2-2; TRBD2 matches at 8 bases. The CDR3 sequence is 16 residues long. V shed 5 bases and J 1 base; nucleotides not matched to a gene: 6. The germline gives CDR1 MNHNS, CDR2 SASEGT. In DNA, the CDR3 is TGTGCCAGCAGTCCGTGGAGCGGGAGGAACACCGGGGAGCTGTTTTTT. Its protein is CASSPWSGRNTGELFF.

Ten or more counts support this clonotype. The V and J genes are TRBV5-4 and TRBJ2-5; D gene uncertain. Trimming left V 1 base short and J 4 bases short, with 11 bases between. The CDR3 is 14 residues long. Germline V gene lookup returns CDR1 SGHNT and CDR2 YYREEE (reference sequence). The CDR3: CASSLKHTRETQYF. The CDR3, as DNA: TGTGCCAGCAGCTTGAAGCACACGCGAGAGACCCAGTACTTC.

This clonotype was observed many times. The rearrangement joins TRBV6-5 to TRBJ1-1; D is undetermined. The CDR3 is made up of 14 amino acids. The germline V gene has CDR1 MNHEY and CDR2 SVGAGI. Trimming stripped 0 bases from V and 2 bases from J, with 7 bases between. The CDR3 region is CASSYSSKNTEAFF. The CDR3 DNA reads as TGTGCCAGCAGTTACTCGAGCAAAAACACTGAAGCTTTCTTT.

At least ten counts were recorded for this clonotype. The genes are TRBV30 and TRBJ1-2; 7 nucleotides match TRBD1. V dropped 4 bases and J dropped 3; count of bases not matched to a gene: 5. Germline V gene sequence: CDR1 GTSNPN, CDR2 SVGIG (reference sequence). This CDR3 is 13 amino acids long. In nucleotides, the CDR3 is TGTGCCTGGAAGGAGGGGGCCGACTATGGCTACACCTTC. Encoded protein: CAWKEGADYGYTF.

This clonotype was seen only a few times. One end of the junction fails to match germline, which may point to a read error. This chain's CDR3 is CAGSLGEKLFF. CDR3 in DNA: TGTGCCGGCAGCTTAGGTGAAAAACTGTTTTTT. The V gene is TRBV28, the J gene TRBJ1-4; D ambiguous. CDR3 length: 11 amino acids. Germline-derived CDR1 and CDR2 are MDHEN and SYDVKM.

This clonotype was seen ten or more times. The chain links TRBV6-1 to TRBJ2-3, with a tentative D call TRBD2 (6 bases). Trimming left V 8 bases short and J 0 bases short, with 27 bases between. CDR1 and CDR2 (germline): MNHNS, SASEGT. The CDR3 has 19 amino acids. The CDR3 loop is CASAGLFSPGVSSTDTQYF. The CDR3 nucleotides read TGTGCCAGCGCCGGGCTCTTCAGTCCGGGGGTATCTAGCACAGATACGCAGTATTTT.

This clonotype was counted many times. The CDR3 DNA follows: TGTGCCAGCAGTAGTAAAAGACCCACTGAAGCTTTCTTT. It specifies CASSSKRPTEAFF. The V call is TRBV6-1, the J call TRBJ1-1, with D unclear. The CDR3 length is 13 residues. Trimming cost V 5 bases and J 4 bases, with 11 bases left between them. Germline CDR1 and CDR2: MNHNS and SASEGT.

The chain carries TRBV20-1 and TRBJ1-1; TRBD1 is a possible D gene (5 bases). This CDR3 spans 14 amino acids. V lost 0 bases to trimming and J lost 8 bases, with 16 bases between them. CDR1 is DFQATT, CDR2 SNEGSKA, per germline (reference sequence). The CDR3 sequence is CSARDAGGRVEAFF. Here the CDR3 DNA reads TGCAGTGCTAGAGATGCGGGGGGACGGGTGGAAGCTTTCTTT.